A single sample gave rise to the 29 T cell receptor beta chains below, sequenced in a study of blood T cells in healthy people across ages. Alongside a J-beta primer mix, a sample-barcoded 5' primer served in a second PCR lasting about 6 to 11 cycles. A single record per CDR3 protein comes from TCRdb applying MiXCR to the 5' RACE reads. Counted here are around 1,500,000 distinct CDR3 sequences, roughly 45% occurring once; the ten biggest clones make up 7.9%. The sequencing sample was made of blood. These TCRs come from a woman aged 18-29 years in good health.

This clonotype was seen only a few times. This chain joins TRBV11-2 and TRBJ2-3; D tentatively reads TRBD1 or TRBD2 (5 bases each). The CDR3 loop spans 15 amino acids. The V gene's germline CDR1 is SGHAT and CDR2 FQNNGV. V was pared by 5 bases and J by 1 base, with 13 bases between. The CDR3 loop is CASSAPGAGTDTQYF. CDR3 nucleotide sequence: TGTGCCAGCAGCGCTCCCGGGGCGGGCACAGATACGCAGTATTTT.

This clonotype was counted a few times. This chain joins TRBV11-2 and TRBJ2-4, with 10 bases fitting TRBD2. The last part of the DNA fits TRBJ2-7 better; the J call may be wrong. Looked up from germline, CDR1 is SGHAT and CDR2 is FQNNGV. The CDR3 contains 15 residues. For the CDR3, the DNA is TGTGCCAGCAGCTTCGGACTAGCGGAGTTCTACGAGCAGTACTTC. Amino acid sequence: CASSFGLAEFYEQYF.

On this clonotype: One base away lies a much larger clone, so this may be a sequencing read error. This chain uses TRBV4-1 with TRBJ2-5, with D possibly matching TRBD2 (5 bases). Germline values: CDR1 MGHRA, CDR2 YSYEKL. There are 20 residues in the CDR3. CDR3 loop: CASSKERVRSGATLQETQYF. The CDR3 region has the DNA TGCGCCAGCAGCAAAGAAAGGGTACGGAGCGGAGCAACACTACAAGAGACCCAGTACTTC.

The chain is built from TRBV6-1 and TRBJ2-1; maybe TRBD1 (5 bases). V was trimmed by 7 bases and J by 7 bases, leaving 14 bases between them. The germline gives CDR1 MNHNS, CDR2 SASEGT. This CDR3 has 13 amino acids. The CDR3 region is CASMQGRVNEQFF. The CDR3 coding sequence is TGTGCCAGCATGCAGGGTCGGGTGAATGAGCAGTTCTTC.

This sequence joins TRBV5-1 and TRBJ2-3; D perhaps matches TRBD2 (6 bases). The J call may not be correct, given that the DNA end is closer to TRBJ2-7. The CDR3 has 16 residues. Germline assignment: CDR1 SGHRS and CDR2 YFSETQ. In nucleotides, the CDR3 is TGCGCCAGCAGCTTGGGACCGGGGGAAAGCACAGATACGCAGTACTTC. This translates into CASSLGPGESTDTQYF.

The V call is TRBV6-1, the J call TRBJ2-3; 7 bases align to TRBD2. Germline CDR1 MNHNS, CDR2 SASEGT. This CDR3 contains 15 residues. The J segment lost 0 bases and the V segment lost 10 bases, leaving 10 bases of the junction unmatched. The CDR3 DNA reads as TGTGCCACCTTTTTACTAGCGCTTAGCACAGATACGCAGTATTTT. Its protein is CATFLLALSTDTQYF.

The chain has TRBV19 and TRBJ2-1; D not resolved. The CDR3 is 12 residues long. CDR1 is LNHDA and CDR2 is SQIVND in the germline V gene (reference sequence). V lost 3 bases, J lost 8 bases, and 8 bases lay in between. The CDR3 spells CASSIFGDEQFF. In DNA, the CDR3 is TGTGCCAGTAGTATTTTTGGGGATGAGCAGTTCTTC.

This sequence joins TRBV6-1 and TRBJ2-3; 9 nucleotides match TRBD2. V lost 6 bases, J lost 2 bases, and 24 bases stayed unmatched. Germline loops: CDR1 MNHNS, CDR2 SASEGT. This CDR3 region has 21 residues. CDR3 DNA: TGTGCCAGCAGCCAACGATACCTAGCGGGACGAGAAACGAGGTCCACAGATACGCAGTATTTT. Protein product: CASSQRYLAGRETRSTDTQYF.

This clonotype was seen only a few times. V usage is TRBV10-3 and J usage is TRBJ2-6; no definite D call. The CDR3 runs to 16 residues. Germline V lookup: CDR1 ENHRY, CDR2 SYGVKD. Trimming stripped 6 bases from V and 2 bases from J, with 14 bases between. The CDR3, as DNA: TGTGCCATCAGGGCCTTGACACTACCTGGGGCCAACGTCCTGACTTTC. It encodes CAIRALTLPGANVLTF.

The chain recombines TRBV7-9 with TRBJ1-2, with D maybe TRBD1 (6 bases). V lost 5 bases and J lost 5, with 21 bases in between. The germline V gene has CDR1 SEHNR and CDR2 FQNEAQ (reference sequence). This CDR3 contains 16 residues. CDR3 sequence (DNA): TGTGCCAGCAGCCCCCCCTTCGACACAGGGTGGTATGGCTACACCTTC. Its translation is CASSPPFDTGWYGYTF. Using reference TRBV7-9 and TRBJ1-2 for the parts outside the CDR3, the full variable domain is DTGVSQNPRHKITKRGQNVTFRCDPISEHNRLYWYRQTLGQGPEFLTYFQNEAQLEKSRLLSDRFSAERPKGSFSTLEIQRTEQGDSAMYLCASSPPFDTGWYGYTFGSGTRLTVV.

This clonotype was counted once. The rearrangement uses TRBV6-5 and TRBJ1-2; no definite D call. The germline V gene has CDR1 MNHEY and CDR2 SVGAGI. V was trimmed by 7 bases and J by 4 bases, leaving 13 bases between them. This CDR3 contains 13 residues. The CDR3 here is CASKRDLLYGYTF. The CDR3 DNA reads as TGTGCCAGCAAGAGAGACCTGCTCTATGGCTACACCTTC.

V and J are TRBV5-1 and TRBJ2-3, with D possibly TRBD1 on 7 matching bases. This CDR3 comprises 15 residues. Trimming took 4 bases from V and 7 from J, leaving 19 bases between them. CDR1 and CDR2 (germline): SGHRS, YFSETQ. Here the CDR3 reads CASSPTPGGQYTQYF. CDR3 coding DNA: TGCGCCAGCAGCCCGACGCCAGGGGGGCAGTATACGCAGTATTTT.

This clonotype showed up just a few times. The chain uses TRBV7-6 and TRBJ2-3; 10 positions agree with TRBD1. J was trimmed by 5 bases and V by 5 bases; bases with no gene match: 13. From germline, CDR1 is SGHVS and CDR2 FNYEAQ. This CDR3 is 17 amino acids long. CDR3 nucleotides: TGTGCCAGCAGCAATCTAAGTCGGGACAGGGGAAAAGATACGCAGTATTTT. Translating gives CASSNLSRDRGKDTQYF.

This clonotype came up a few times. This chain uses TRBV6-2 or TRBV6-3 with TRBJ1-6; D uncertain. Looked up from germline, CDR1 is MNHEY and CDR2 is SVGEGT. CDR3 length: 13 amino acids. V shed 2 bases and J shed 9 bases, with 8 bases lying between them. The CDR3 sequence: CASSYGLSSPLHF. The DNA for the CDR3 is TGTGCCAGCAGTTACGGGTTGAGTTCACCCCTCCACTTT.

This clonotype has at least ten counts. CDR3 protein: CSVGGYNQPQHF. The CDR3 DNA reads TGCAGCGTTGGTGGTTACAATCAGCCCCAGCATTTT. The chain employs TRBV29-1 and TRBJ1-5; D call uncertain. The V gene lost 4 bases and the J gene lost 3 bases, with 7 bases spanning the gap. Per germline, CDR1 SQVTM and CDR2 ANQGSEA. The CDR3 is made up of 12 amino acids.

The chain recombines TRBV27 with TRBJ2-5; D may be TRBD1 or TRBD2 (5 bases each). The ends were cut back, 2 bases at V and 5 bases at J, with 15 bases in the middle. Looked up from germline, CDR1 is MNHEY and CDR2 is SMNVEV (reference sequence). The CDR3 is made up of 15 amino acids. Here the CDR3 reads CASSLGDPGQETQYF. The CDR3 region has the DNA TGTGCCAGCAGTTTAGGGGACCCGGGTCAGGAGACCCAGTACTTC.

The gene calls are TRBV4-1 and TRBJ1-1; D possibly corresponds to TRBD1 (6 bases). CDR1 is MGHRA, CDR2 YSYEKL, per germline. V lost 3 bases and J 3 bases, leaving 17 bases between the germline ends. The CDR3 is 16 amino acids. The CDR3 spells CASSQSRTRGYTEAFF. The DNA of the CDR3 is TGCGCCAGCAGCCAGTCGAGAACCAGGGGTTACACTGAAGCTTTCTTT.

This clonotype was observed a handful of times. The chain uses TRBV7-6 and TRBJ2-4; TRBD1 might be the D (5 bases). The germline V gene encodes CDR1 SGHVS and CDR2 FNYEAQ. The CDR3 runs to 16 residues. Trimming took 5 bases from V and 3 from J, leaving 17 bases between them. CDR3 residues: CASSPDPVGDKNIQYF. In DNA, the CDR3 is TGTGCCAGCAGCCCCGATCCGGTAGGGGACAAAAACATTCAGTACTTC.

The rearrangement joins TRBV11-2 to TRBJ1-2; D unclear. Germline CDR1 SGHAT, CDR2 FQNNGV. CDR3 length: 11 residues. The V gene lost 3 bases and the J gene lost 7 bases, with 6 bases spanning the gap. CDR3 residues: CASSFTAGYTF. For the CDR3, the DNA is TGTGCCAGCAGCTTTACAGCTGGCTACACCTTC.

In its sample, this clonotype was seen a few times. The rearrangement links TRBV4-2 to TRBJ2-7, with unresolved D. The CDR3 covers 14 residues. The germline V gene has CDR1 LGHNA and CDR2 YNFKEQ. V was clipped by 4 bases and J by 0 bases, with 10 bases between them. CDR3 nucleotides: TGTGCCAGCAGCCCCGACTCGGGCTCCTACGAGCAGTACTTC. Protein product: CASSPDSGSYEQYF.

The V gene is TRBV20-1, the J gene TRBJ2-1; D assignment may be TRBD1 or TRBD2 (5 bases each). The V end lost 0 bases, the J end lost 10 bases, and 19 bases lay between the germline ends. The CDR3 is made up of 15 amino acids. CDR1 and CDR2 from the germline V gene are DFQATT and SNEGSKA (reference sequence). In DNA, the CDR3 is TGCAGTGCTAGAGACCCCTCGGGACCGTCTTACGAGCAGTTCTTC. Its protein product is CSARDPSGPSYEQFF.

This chain links TRBV20-1 with TRBJ2-3, with TRBD2 identical over 9 bases. The CDR3 extends over 15 amino acids. Germline trimming cut 5 bases from V and 0 bases from J; bases unmatched to any gene: 6. Per germline, CDR1 DFQATT and CDR2 SNEGSKA (reference sequence). CDR3 loop: CSACSGGDSTDTQYF. CDR3 bases: TGCAGTGCTTGTAGCGGGGGAGACAGCACAGATACGCAGTATTTT.

The chain joins TRBV6-5 to TRBJ1-2; no reliable D call. The ends were cut back, 7 bases at V and 0 bases at J, with 21 bases in the middle. The CDR3 is 17 amino acids. Germline V gene data show CDR1 as MNHEY and CDR2 as SVGAGI. The CDR3 nucleotides read TGTGCCAGCACGTTTGACACCAGATTAGACGCTAACTATGGCTACACCTTC. It specifies CASTFDTRLDANYGYTF.

The V and J genes are TRBV7-2 and TRBJ2-3; 12 bases fit TRBD2. The CDR3 runs 17 residues. V dropped 5 bases and J dropped 4; count of bases not matched to a gene: 10. The germline V gene has CDR1 SGHTA and CDR2 FQGNSA. The CDR3 is CASSVRTSGTSADTQYF. The CDR3 bases are TGTGCCAGCAGCGTCAGGACTAGCGGGACCAGCGCAGATACGCAGTATTTT.

The chain recombines TRBV12-3 or TRBV12-4 with TRBJ2-5; D unclear. The CDR3 length is 13 residues. V gave up 6 bases and J gave up 11 bases, with 19 bases separating them. CDR3 region: CASSPPLSTEQYF. The CDR3 bases are TGTGCCAGCAGCCCTCCGCTAAGTACTGAGCAGTACTTC.

This clonotype occurred once. The chain carries TRBV20-1 and TRBJ2-5; the match to TRBD2 covers 13 bases. Per germline, CDR1 DFQATT and CDR2 SNEGSKA (reference sequence). The V segment lost 5 bases and the J segment 11 bases; nucleotides outside the gene matches: 14. The CDR3 loop spans 15 amino acids. The CDR3, as DNA: TGCAGTGCTGACCGGACTAGCGGGGGACCCAATGAGCAGTACTTC. Amino acid sequence: CSADRTSGGPNEQYF.

The rearrangement links TRBV6-1 to TRBJ2-1, with TRBD1 matching over 7 bases. Per the germline V gene, CDR1 is MNHNS and CDR2 is SASEGT. The CDR3 extends over 14 amino acids. Losses at the gene ends were 2 bases for V and 4 bases for J; bases not matched to a gene: 2. Written as DNA, the CDR3 is TGTGCCAGCAGTGAACAGGGACAGTACAATGAGCAGTTCTTC. Translated, it gives CASSEQGQYNEQFF.

This chain connects TRBV27 to TRBJ2-3; D gene ambiguous. The CDR3 is made up of 13 amino acids. Germline CDR1 MNHEY, CDR2 SMNVEV (reference sequence). The ends were cut back, 3 bases at V and 2 bases at J, with 6 bases in the middle. The chain's CDR3 is CASSFVATDTQYF. The CDR3 DNA reads as TGTGCCAGCAGTTTTGTTGCCACAGATACGCAGTATTTT.

V usage is TRBV27 and J usage is TRBJ1-2; TRBD1 aligns across 11 bases. The germline V gene has CDR1 MNHEY and CDR2 SMNVEV (reference sequence). The V and J ends lost 3 bases and 2 bases, in that order; junction bases with no gene match: 2. The CDR3 has 15 residues. The CDR3 DNA reads TGTGCCAGCAGTTTGGGACAGGGGGAAAACTATGGCTACACCTTC. This codes for CASSLGQGENYGYTF.